One and the same sample provided the 23 T cell receptor beta chains below, sequenced in a study of metastatic and nonmetastatic thyroid tumors. Using MiXCR, TCRdb reanalyzed the PCR reads. The data hold 20,000 or so clones, with about 20% observed a single time. Nobody among the patients had been given any treatment before thyroid surgery. Sequencing used tumor tissue. All receptors come from a female donor with papillary thyroid cancer or a benign thyroid nodule (not recorded which). Some clones in this sample may be carry-over from other donors' samples.

This clone was seen at least ten times. The genes are TRBV24-1 and TRBJ1-1; D perhaps matches TRBD1 (5 bases). Germline CDR1 KGHDR, CDR2 SFDVKD. The CDR3 contains 15 residues. V lost 8 bases and J 1 base, leaving 16 bases between the germline ends. The CDR3 nucleotides are TGTGCCACCACCTCGGGGGACGGGAGGAACACTGAAGCTTTCTTT. Amino acid sequence: CATTSGDGRNTEAFF.

The gene calls are TRBV6-5 and TRBJ1-1; maybe TRBD1 (6 bases). V lost 0 bases to trimming and J lost 4 bases, with 15 bases between them. CDR1 and CDR2 (germline): MNHEY, SVGAGI. The CDR3 has 16 amino acids. CDR3 amino acids: CASSYSRAGAVTEAFF. CDR3 sequence (DNA): TGTGCCAGCAGTTACTCTAGGGCAGGGGCGGTCACTGAAGCTTTCTTT.

The rearrangement uses TRBV2 and TRBJ2-2; a weak D match, TRBD1 (6 bases). V lost 4 bases to trimming and J lost 4 bases, with 7 bases between them. The length of the CDR3 is 13 residues. Germline loops: CDR1 SNHLY, CDR2 FYNNEI. CDR3: CASSGRGTGELFF. The CDR3 DNA sequence: TGTGCCAGCAGTGGCAGGGGCACCGGGGAGCTGTTTTTT.

As concerns this clone: A read error may be the cause here, since a much bigger clone is one base away. V usage is TRBV7-2 and J usage is TRBJ2-1; 8 bases agree with TRBD2. Germline V gives CDR1 SGHTA, CDR2 FQGNSA. The CDR3 consists of 15 residues. Unmatched junction bases numbered 11, after V lost 5 bases and J lost 8 bases. The CDR3 here is CASSTPGLEGHEQFF. The CDR3 DNA follows: TGTGCCAGCAGCACGCCGGGACTAGAGGGGCATGAGCAGTTCTTC.

The J gene is TRBJ2-1, the V gene TRBV20-1; TRBD2 is a possible D gene (6 bases). The CDR3 is made up of 15 amino acids. The V end was cut by 0 bases, the J end by 0 bases, with 9 bases between. Per the germline V gene, CDR1 is DFQATT and CDR2 is SNEGSKA (reference sequence). In DNA, the CDR3 is TGCAGTGCTAGAGATCGGGACTTCTCCTACAATGAGCAGTTCTTC. Its translation is CSARDRDFSYNEQFF.

The chain uses TRBV6-5 and TRBJ1-5; 7 nucleotides line up with TRBD1. J lost 4 bases, V lost 5 bases, and 8 bases had no gene match. The germline gives CDR1 MNHEY, CDR2 SVGAGI. The CDR3 covers 15 residues. The CDR3 sequence is CASSNRGGLNQPQHF. The CDR3 nucleotides read TGTGCCAGCAGTAACAGGGGAGGCCTAAATCAGCCCCAGCATTTT.

At least ten counts were recorded for this clone. The chain recombines TRBV5-1 with TRBJ1-1, with a weak D call TRBD1 (6 bases). Looked up from germline, CDR1 is SGHRS and CDR2 is YFSETQ. Trimming removed 5 bases from V and 4 bases from J, with 15 bases in between. The CDR3 extends over 14 amino acids. Here the CDR3 DNA reads TGCGCCAGCAGGGCCACAGGGTCGACCACTGAAGCTTTCTTT. Translation gives CASRATGSTTEAFF.

The V gene is TRBV20-1, the J gene TRBJ1-1, with D tentatively TRBD1 (5 bases). The germline V and J ends were trimmed by 0 bases and 0 bases, with 14 bases remaining between them. The CDR3 length is 16 residues. The germline V gene has CDR1 DFQATT and CDR2 SNEGSKA (reference sequence). The CDR3 sequence: CSARDWGDLMNTEAFF. CDR3 sequence (DNA): TGCAGTGCTAGAGATTGGGGCGACCTCATGAACACTGAAGCTTTCTTT.

This clone was found many times. A much more abundant neighbour one base away suggests this may be a read error. The chain links TRBV2 to TRBJ2-7; maybe TRBD2 (6 bases). Germline CDR1 is SNHLY and CDR2 is FYNNEI. V was pared by 4 bases and J by 2 bases, with 15 bases between. The CDR3 extends over 15 amino acids. The CDR3 loop reads CASSGEGGTPYEQYF. The CDR3 DNA reads as TGTGCCAGCAGTGGAGAGGGCGGGACCCCCTACGAGCAGTACTTC.

In this sample, this clone turned up many times. The chain employs TRBV10-3 and TRBJ2-5; TRBD1 matches 7 bases. V was pared by 3 bases and J by 5 bases, with 6 bases of the junction left unmatched. The germline CDR1 and CDR2 sequences are ENHRY and SYGVKD. The CDR3 spans 14 residues. The CDR3 loop is CAISDPLQGETQYF. The CDR3 DNA sequence: TGTGCCATCAGTGATCCCTTACAGGGGGAGACCCAGTACTTC.

The chain employs TRBV20-1 and TRBJ2-2; 8 nucleotides agree with TRBD2. The junction had 8 bases not matched to a gene; V was cut back by 6 bases and J by 2 bases. This CDR3 spans 15 amino acids. Germline lookup yields CDR1 DFQATT and CDR2 SNEGSKA (reference sequence). CDR3 residues: CSAKRLAGNTGELFF. The CDR3 coding sequence is TGCAGTGCAAAGCGGCTAGCGGGCAACACCGGGGAGCTGTTTTTT.

The chain carries TRBV7-2 and TRBJ1-6, with TRBD1 as a possible D gene (5 bases). V was pared by 4 bases and J by 9 bases, with 16 bases between. The CDR3 is 15 amino acids. From germline, CDR1 is SGHTA and CDR2 FQGNSA. The CDR3 spells CASSSGTAFFSPLHF. In DNA, the CDR3 is TGTGCCAGCAGCTCCGGGACGGCGTTTTTTTCACCCCTCCACTTT.

This clone has ten or more counts. A junction boundary mismatches the germline segment, possibly from a read error. This chain uses TRBV28 with TRBJ2-3; D is ambiguous. Per the germline V gene, CDR1 is MDHEN and CDR2 is SYDVKM. The CDR3 loop spans 13 amino acids. CDR3 sequence reads: CATSSLGTDTQYF. DNA of the CDR3: TGTGCCACCAGTAGTTTGGGCACAGATACGCAGTATTTT.

By sample share, this clone is medium-sized. Sequence at one end of the junction differs from germline and may be a read error. The chain uses TRBV7-7 and TRBJ2-1; the match to TRBD2 covers 14 bases. The CDR3 is made up of 18 amino acids. Germline loops: CDR1 SSHAT, CDR2 FNYEAQ (reference sequence). Here the CDR3 reads CASSLVGPGTSGRNEQFF. The CDR3 DNA reads as TGTGCTAGCAGCTTAGTAGGCCCCGGGACTAGCGGGAGAAATGAGCAGTTCTTC.

The chain couples TRBV12-3 or TRBV12-4 to TRBJ1-2; 10 nucleotides align to TRBD1. With V trimmed by 6 bases and J by 3 bases, 10 bases remained unmatched. This CDR3 has 16 amino acids. The CDR3 nucleotides are TGTGCCAGCAGAACAGACAGGGGGCTGGAATACTATGGCTACACCTTC. Translation: CASRTDRGLEYYGYTF.

This clone was counted many times. V is TRBV28 and J is TRBJ2-2, with D possibly TRBD2 on 6 matching bases. In germline, CDR1 is MDHEN, CDR2 SYDVKM. Deletions cut 2 bases from V and 2 bases from J, with 18 bases between. This CDR3 has 18 residues. Here the CDR3 DNA reads TGTGCCAGCAGTTTAGGATGGGAGGACTACCTAAACACCGGGGAGCTGTTTTTT. It translates to CASSLGWEDYLNTGELFF.

The sample holds a few counts of this clone. V and J are TRBV7-3 and TRBJ1-2; D gene uncertain. V gave up 5 bases and J gave up 10 bases, with 14 bases separating them. The length of the CDR3 is 12 residues. Germline-derived CDR1 and CDR2 are SGHTA and FQGTGA. The CDR3, as DNA: TGTGCCAGCAGCCAAAATGGCATTCTCTACACCTTC. Its protein is CASSQNGILYTF.

This clone was detected ten times or more. In nucleotides, the CDR3 is TGTGCCAGCAGCCGTGGTAGCAATCAGCCCCAGCATTTT. The encoded protein is CASSRGSNQPQHF. The chain recombines TRBV5-6 with TRBJ1-5; unclear D gene. Germline V lookup: CDR1 SGHDT, CDR2 YYEEEE. CDR3 length: 13 residues. The V gene lost 4 bases and the J gene lost 0 bases, with 5 bases spanning the gap.

A single count supports this clone. V gene TRBV6-2 or TRBV6-3 combines with J gene TRBJ1-2; the D is unclear. The CDR3 length is 21 residues. With 0 bases removed from V and 3 bases from J, the gap between germline ends came to 29 bases. Per germline, CDR1 MNHEY and CDR2 SVGEGT. CDR3 amino acids: CASSYSTGLDYSTVQDYGYTF. CDR3 coding DNA: TGTGCCAGCAGTTACTCCACCGGCCTCGACTACTCCACCGTCCAGGACTATGGCTACACCTTC.

This clone was observed a few times. This chain links TRBV12-3 or TRBV12-4 with TRBJ2-7; no clear D. The length of the CDR3 is 12 residues. V shed 5 bases and J shed 6 bases, with 11 bases lying between them. CDR3 protein: CASSKEGTEQYF. The CDR3 nucleotides are TGTGCCAGCAGTAAGGAAGGTACCGAGCAGTACTTC.

The V gene is TRBV24-1, the J gene TRBJ2-1, with TRBD2 matching 8 bases. The trim removed 10 bases at V and 2 bases at J, leaving 6 bases unmatched. The CDR3 runs 14 residues. CDR1 is KGHDR, CDR2 SFDVKD, per germline. Written as DNA, the CDR3 is TGTGCCACGAGTACTAGCGGAACCTACAATGAGCAGTTCTTC. Protein sequence: CATSTSGTYNEQFF.

The sample holds many counts of this clone. A much larger clone differs by one base, so this may be a read error. Other DNA sequences from this sample encode an identical CDR3 as well. The CDR3 sequence is CASRLTNRGYTF. The DNA of the CDR3 is TGTGCCAGTAGACTGACAAATCGAGGCTACACCTTC. V usage is TRBV19 and J usage is TRBJ1-2, with D unresolved. Germline-derived CDR1 and CDR2 are LNHDA and SQIVND (reference sequence). This CDR3 has 12 amino acids. Trimming cost V 6 bases and J 8 bases, with 13 bases left between them.

This clone was counted between two and nine times. A single base separates this from a much larger clone, so it may be a read error. V gene TRBV7-7 combines with J gene TRBJ2-2; a weak D match, TRBD1 (6 bases). Germline CDR1 reads SSHAT; CDR2 reads FNYEAQ (reference sequence). The CDR3 contains 14 residues. The CDR3 sequence is CASSTQQGAGELSF. CDR3 nucleotide sequence: TGTGCTAGCAGCACCCAACAGGGTGCCGGGGAGCTGTCTTTT.